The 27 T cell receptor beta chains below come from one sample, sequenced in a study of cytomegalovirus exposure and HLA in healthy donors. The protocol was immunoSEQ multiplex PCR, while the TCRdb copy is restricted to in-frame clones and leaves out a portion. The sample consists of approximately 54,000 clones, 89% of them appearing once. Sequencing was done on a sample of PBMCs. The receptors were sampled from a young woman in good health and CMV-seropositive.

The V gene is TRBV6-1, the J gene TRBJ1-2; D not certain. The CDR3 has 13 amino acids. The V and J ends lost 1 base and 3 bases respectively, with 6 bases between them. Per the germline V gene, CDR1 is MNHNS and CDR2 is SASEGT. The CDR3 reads CASSEVQDYGYTF. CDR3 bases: TGTGCCAGCAGTGAAGTGCAGGACTATGGCTACACCTTC.

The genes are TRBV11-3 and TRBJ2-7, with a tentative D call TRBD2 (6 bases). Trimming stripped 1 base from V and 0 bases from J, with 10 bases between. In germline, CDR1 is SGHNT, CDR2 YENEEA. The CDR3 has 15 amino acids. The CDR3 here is CASSLGRGPSYEQYF. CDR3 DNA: TGTGCCAGCAGCTTAGGGCGGGGCCCCTCCTACGAGCAGTACTTC. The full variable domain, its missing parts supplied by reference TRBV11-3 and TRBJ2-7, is EAGVVQSPRYKIIEKKQPVAFWCNPISGHNTLYWYLQNLGQGPELLIRYENEEAVDDSQLPKDRFSAERLKGVDSTLKIQPAELGDSAVYLCASSLGRGPSYEQYFGPGTRLTVT.

The CDR3 region is CASSFSDTQYF. The CDR3 DNA sequence: TGTGCCAGCAGTTTCTCAGATACGCAGTATTTT. The gene calls are TRBV27 and TRBJ2-3; D is unclear. From germline, CDR1 is MNHEY and CDR2 SMNVEV (reference sequence). The CDR3 covers 11 residues. V gave up 3 bases and J gave up 4 bases, with 2 bases separating them.

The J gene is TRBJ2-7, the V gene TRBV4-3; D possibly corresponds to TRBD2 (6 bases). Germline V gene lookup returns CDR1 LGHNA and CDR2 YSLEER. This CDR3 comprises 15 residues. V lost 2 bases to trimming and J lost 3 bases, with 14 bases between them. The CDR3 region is CASSQSGLARYEQYF. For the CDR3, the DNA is TGCGCCAGCAGCCAAAGCGGGCTAGCCCGCTACGAGCAGTACTTC.

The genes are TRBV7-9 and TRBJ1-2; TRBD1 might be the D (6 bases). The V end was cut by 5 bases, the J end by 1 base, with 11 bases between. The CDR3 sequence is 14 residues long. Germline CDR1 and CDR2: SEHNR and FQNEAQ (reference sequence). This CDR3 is CASSQQGNNYGYTF. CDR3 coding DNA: TGTGCCAGCAGCCAGCAGGGGAATAACTATGGCTACACCTTC.

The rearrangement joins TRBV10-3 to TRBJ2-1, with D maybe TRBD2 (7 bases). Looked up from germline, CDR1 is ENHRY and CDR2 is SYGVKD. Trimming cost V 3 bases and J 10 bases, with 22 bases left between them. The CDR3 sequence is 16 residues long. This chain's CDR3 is CAISDQGGASLREQFF. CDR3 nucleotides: TGTGCCATCAGTGATCAAGGGGGGGCTTCTTTAAGGGAGCAGTTCTTC.

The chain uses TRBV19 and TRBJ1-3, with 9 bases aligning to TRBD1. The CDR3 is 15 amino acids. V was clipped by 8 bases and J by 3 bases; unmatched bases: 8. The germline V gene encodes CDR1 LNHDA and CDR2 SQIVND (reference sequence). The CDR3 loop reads CASEQGAGYGNTIYF. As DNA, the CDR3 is TGTGCCAGTGAACAGGGGGCTGGTTATGGAAACACCATATATTTT.

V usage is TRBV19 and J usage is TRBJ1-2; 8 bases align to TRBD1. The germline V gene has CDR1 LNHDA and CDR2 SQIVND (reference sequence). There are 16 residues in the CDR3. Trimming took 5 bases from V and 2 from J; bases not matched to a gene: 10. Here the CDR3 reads CASSALGQGRNYGYTF. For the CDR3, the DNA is TGTGCCAGTAGTGCCCTCGGACAGGGAAGGAACTATGGCTACACCTTC. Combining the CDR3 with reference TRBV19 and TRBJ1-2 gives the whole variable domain DGGITQSPKYLFRKEGQNVTLSCEQNLNHDAMYWYRQDPGQGLRLIYYSQIVNDFQKGDIAEGYSVSREKKESFPLTVTSAQKNPTAFYLCASSALGQGRNYGYTFGSGTRLTVV.

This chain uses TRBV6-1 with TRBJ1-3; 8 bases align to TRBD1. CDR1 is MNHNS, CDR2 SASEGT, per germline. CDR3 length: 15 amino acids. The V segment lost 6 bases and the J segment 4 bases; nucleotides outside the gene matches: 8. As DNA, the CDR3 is TGTGCCAGCAGACCCCAGGGGGCATCAGGAAACACCATATATTTT. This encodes CASRPQGASGNTIYF.

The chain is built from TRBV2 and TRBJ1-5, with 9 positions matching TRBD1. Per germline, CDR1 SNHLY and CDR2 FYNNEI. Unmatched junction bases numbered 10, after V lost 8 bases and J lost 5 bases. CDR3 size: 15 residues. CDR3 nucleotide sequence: TGTGCCAGCGATCTGGACAGGGGAACGGATCAGCCCCAGCATTTT. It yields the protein CASDLDRGTDQPQHF.

The CDR3 coding sequence is TGTGCCAGCAGTTTTCTAGCGGGCGTGAACACCGGGGAGCTGTTTTTT. As protein: CASSFLAGVNTGELFF. This chain connects TRBV2 to TRBJ2-2; TRBD2 agrees at 8 bases. Germline V gives CDR1 SNHLY, CDR2 FYNNEI. The V segment lost 5 bases and the J segment 1 base; nucleotides outside the gene matches: 6. The CDR3 runs 16 residues.

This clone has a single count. CDR3: CASSLGGQDTQYF. For the CDR3, the DNA is TGTGCCAGCAGCTTGGGGGGGCAGGATACGCAGTATTTT. The rearrangement joins TRBV5-4 to TRBJ2-3; a possible D gene is TRBD1 (6 bases). Germline CDR1 and CDR2: SGHNT and YYREEE (reference sequence). Trimming took off 0 bases at V and 6 bases at J, with 8 bases between the two ends. This CDR3 spans 13 amino acids.

As DNA, the CDR3 is TGTGCCAGCAGCTTGGCGGCGGACAGGTCTTCTTTCTTT. This encodes CASSLAADRSSFF. The chain carries TRBV5-5 and TRBJ1-1; 7 bases are a match to TRBD1. CDR1 is SGHKS and CDR2 is YYEKEE in the germline V gene (reference sequence). CDR3 length: 13 amino acids. The J segment lost 12 bases and the V segment lost 0 bases, leaving 8 bases of the junction unmatched. The full variable domain, in which reference TRBV5-5 and TRBJ1-1 provide the parts outside the CDR3, is DAGVTQSPTHLIKTRGQQVTLRCSPISGHKSVSWYQQVLGQGPQFIFQYYEKEERGRGNFPDRFSARQFPNYSSELNVNALLLGDSALYLCASSLAADRSSFFGQGTRLTVV.

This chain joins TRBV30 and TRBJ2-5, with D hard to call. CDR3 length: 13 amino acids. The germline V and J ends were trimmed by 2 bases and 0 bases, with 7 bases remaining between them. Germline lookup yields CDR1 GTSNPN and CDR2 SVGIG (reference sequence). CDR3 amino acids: CAWSWANQETQYF. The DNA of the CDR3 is TGTGCCTGGAGTTGGGCGAACCAAGAGACCCAGTACTTC. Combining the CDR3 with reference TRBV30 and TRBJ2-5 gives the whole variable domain SQTIHQWPATLVQPVGSPLSLECTVEGTSNPNLYWYRQAAGRGLQLLFYSVGIGQISSEVPQNLSASRPQDRQFILSSKKLLLSDSGFYLCAWSWANQETQYFGPGTRLLVL.

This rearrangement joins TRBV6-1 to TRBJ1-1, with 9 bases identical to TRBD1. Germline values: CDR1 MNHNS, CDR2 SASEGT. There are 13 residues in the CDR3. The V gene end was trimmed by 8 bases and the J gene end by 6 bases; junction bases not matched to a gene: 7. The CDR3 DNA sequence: TGTGCCAGCGCTGACAGGGGGAGGGCTGAAGCTTTCTTT. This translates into CASADRGRAEAFF.

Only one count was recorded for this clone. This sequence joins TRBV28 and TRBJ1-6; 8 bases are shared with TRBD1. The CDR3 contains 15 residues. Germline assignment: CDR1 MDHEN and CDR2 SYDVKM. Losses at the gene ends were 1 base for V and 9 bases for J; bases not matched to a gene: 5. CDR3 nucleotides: TGTGCCAGCAGTTTATTGGACAGGGTAACTTCACCCCTCCACTTT. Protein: CASSLLDRVTSPLHF.

The CDR3 spells CASSLEGPRSGNTIYF. As DNA, the CDR3 is TGTGCCAGCAGCTTAGAAGGCCCGAGGTCCGGAAACACCATATATTTT. The rearrangement uses TRBV7-2 and TRBJ1-3; D gene uncertain. V lost 1 base, J lost 4 bases, and 14 bases lay in between. In germline, CDR1 is SGHTA, CDR2 FQGNSA. The CDR3 runs 16 residues.

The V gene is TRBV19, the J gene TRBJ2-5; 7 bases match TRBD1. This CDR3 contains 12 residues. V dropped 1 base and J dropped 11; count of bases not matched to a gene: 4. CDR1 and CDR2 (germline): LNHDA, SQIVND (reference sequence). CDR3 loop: CASSIAGQEQYF. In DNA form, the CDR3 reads TGTGCCAGTAGTATAGCCGGACAGGAGCAGTACTTC.

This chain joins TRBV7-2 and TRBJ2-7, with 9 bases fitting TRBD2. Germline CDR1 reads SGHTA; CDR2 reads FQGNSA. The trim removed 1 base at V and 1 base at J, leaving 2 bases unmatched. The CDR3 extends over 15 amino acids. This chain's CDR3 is CASSLGSGGSYEQYF. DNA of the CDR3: TGTGCCAGCAGCTTAGGCAGCGGGGGGTCCTACGAGCAGTACTTC.

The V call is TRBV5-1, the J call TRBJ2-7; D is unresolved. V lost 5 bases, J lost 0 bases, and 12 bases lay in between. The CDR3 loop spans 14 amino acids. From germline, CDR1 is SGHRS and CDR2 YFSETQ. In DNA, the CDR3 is TGCGCCAGCAGACCCTACCCTAGCTCCTACGAGCAGTACTTC. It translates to CASRPYPSSYEQYF.

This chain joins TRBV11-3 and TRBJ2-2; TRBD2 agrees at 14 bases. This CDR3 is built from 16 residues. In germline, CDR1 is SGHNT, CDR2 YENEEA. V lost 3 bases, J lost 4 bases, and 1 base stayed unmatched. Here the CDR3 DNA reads TGTGCCAGCAGCTTGACTAGCGGGGGGGGCACCGGGGAGCTGTTTTTT. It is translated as CASSLTSGGGTGELFF.

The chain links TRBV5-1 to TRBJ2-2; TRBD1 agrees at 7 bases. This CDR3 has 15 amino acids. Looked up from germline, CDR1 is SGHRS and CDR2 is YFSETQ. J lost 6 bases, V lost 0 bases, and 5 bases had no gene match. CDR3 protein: CASSLEGAIPGELFF. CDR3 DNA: TGCGCCAGCAGCTTGGAGGGGGCGATCCCCGGGGAGCTGTTTTTT.

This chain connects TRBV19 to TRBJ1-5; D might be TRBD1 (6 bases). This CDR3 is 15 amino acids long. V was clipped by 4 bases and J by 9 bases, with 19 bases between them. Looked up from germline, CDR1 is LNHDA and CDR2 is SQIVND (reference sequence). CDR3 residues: CASSRQQGSERPQHF. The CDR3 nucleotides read TGTGCCAGTAGTAGACAACAGGGTTCGGAGCGGCCCCAGCATTTT.

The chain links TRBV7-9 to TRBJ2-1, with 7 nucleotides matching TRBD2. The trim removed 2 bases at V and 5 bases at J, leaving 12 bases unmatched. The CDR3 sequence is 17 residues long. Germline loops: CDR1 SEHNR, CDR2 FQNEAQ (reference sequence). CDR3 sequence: CASSLLPGGGTNNEQFF. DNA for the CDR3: TGTGCCAGCAGCTTACTCCCAGGTGGGGGGACTAACAATGAGCAGTTCTTC.

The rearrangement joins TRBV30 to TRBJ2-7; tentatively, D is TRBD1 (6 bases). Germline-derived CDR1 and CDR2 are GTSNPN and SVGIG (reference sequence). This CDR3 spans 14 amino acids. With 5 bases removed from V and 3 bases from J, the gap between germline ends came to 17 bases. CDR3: CAWGEKGQFYEQYF. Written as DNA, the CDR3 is TGTGCCTGGGGGGAGAAAGGACAGTTCTACGAGCAGTACTTC. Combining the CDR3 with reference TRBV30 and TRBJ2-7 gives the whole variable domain SQTIHQWPATLVQPVGSPLSLECTVEGTSNPNLYWYRQAAGRGLQLLFYSVGIGQISSEVPQNLSASRPQDRQFILSSKKLLLSDSGFYLCAWGEKGQFYEQYFGPGTRLTVT.

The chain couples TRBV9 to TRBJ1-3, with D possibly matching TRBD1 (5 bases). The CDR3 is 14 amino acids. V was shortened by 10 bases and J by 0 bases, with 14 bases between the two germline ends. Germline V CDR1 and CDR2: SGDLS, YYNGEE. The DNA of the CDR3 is TGTGCCTCCGCACAGGCGAGCTCTGGAAACACCATATATTTT. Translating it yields CASAQASSGNTIYF. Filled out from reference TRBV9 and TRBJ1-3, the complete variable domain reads DSGVTQTPKHLITATGQRVTLRCSPRSGDLSVYWYQQSLDQGLQFLIQYYNGEERAKGNILERFSAQQFPDLHSELNLSSLELGDSALYFCASAQASSGNTIYFGEGSWLTVV.

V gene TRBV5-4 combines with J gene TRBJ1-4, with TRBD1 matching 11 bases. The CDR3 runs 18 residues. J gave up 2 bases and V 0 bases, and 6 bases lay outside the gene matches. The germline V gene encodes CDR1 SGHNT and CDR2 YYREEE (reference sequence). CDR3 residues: CASSLGGQGARTNEKLFF. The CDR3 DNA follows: TGTGCCAGCAGCTTGGGAGGACAGGGGGCGCGTACTAATGAAAAACTGTTTTTT.